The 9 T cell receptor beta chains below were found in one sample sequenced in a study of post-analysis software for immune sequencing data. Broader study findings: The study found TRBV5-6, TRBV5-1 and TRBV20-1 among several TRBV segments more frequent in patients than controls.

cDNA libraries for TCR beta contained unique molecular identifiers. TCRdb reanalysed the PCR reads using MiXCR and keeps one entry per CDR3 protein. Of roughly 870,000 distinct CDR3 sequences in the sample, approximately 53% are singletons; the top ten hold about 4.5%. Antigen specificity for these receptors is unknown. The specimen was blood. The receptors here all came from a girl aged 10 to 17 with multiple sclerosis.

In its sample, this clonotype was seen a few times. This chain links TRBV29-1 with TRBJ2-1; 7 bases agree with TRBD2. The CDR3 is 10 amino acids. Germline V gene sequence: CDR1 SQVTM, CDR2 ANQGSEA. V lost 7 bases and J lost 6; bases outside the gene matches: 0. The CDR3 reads CSGGGNEQFF. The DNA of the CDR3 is TGCAGCGGCGGGGGCAATGAGCAGTTCTTC.

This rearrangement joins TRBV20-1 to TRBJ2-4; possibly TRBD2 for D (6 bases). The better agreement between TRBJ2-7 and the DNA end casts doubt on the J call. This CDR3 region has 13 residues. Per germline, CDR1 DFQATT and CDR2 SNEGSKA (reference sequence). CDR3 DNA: TGCAGTGCTAGAGGCGGGGTTACGTACGAGCAGTACTTC. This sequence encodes CSARGGVTYEQYF.

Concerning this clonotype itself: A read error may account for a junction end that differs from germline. The CDR3 reads CTSSLSPNTYEQYF. CDR3 nucleotides: TGTACCAGCAGTTTATCGCCCAACACGTATGAGCAGTACTTC. The rearrangement uses TRBV27 and TRBJ2-5, with D unclear. The CDR3 runs 14 residues. Germline V gene lookup returns CDR1 MNHEY and CDR2 SMNVEV (reference sequence).

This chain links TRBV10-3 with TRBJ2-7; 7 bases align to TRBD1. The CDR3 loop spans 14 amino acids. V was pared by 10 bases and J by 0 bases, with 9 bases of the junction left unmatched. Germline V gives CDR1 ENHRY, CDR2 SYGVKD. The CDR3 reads CASTGTAASYEQYF. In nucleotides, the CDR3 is TGTGCCAGCACCGGGACAGCCGCCTCCTACGAGCAGTACTTC.

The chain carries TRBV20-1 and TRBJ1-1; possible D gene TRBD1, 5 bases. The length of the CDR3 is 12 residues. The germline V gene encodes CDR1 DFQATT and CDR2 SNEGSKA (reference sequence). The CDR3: CSALGQGTEAFF. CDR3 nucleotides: TGCAGCGCTCTGGGGCAGGGCACTGAAGCTTTCTTT.

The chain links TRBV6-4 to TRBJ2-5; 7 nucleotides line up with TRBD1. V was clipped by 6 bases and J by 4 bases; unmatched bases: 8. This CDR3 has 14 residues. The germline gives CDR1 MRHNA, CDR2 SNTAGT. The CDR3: CASSSSGQRETQYF. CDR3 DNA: TGTGCCAGCAGCTCATCGGGACAGCGAGAGACCCAGTACTTC.

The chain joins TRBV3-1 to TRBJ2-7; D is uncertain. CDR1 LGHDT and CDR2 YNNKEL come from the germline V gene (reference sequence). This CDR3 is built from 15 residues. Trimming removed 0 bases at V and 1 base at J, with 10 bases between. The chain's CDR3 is CASSQDTITSYEQYF. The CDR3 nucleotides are TGTGCCAGCAGCCAAGACACAATAACGTCCTACGAGCAGTACTTC.

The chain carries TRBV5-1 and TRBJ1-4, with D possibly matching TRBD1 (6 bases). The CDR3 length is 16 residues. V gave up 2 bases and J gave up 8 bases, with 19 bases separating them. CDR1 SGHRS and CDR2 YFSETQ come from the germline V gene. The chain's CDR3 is CASSFPGGAREEKLFF. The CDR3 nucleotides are TGCGCCAGCAGCTTTCCCGGGGGGGCGCGGGAGGAAAAACTGTTTTTT.

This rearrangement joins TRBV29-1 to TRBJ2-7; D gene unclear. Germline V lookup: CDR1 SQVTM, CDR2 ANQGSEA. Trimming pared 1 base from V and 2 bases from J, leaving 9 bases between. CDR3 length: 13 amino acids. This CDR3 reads CSVEAAQTYEQYF. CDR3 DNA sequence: TGCAGCGTTGAAGCGGCACAGACCTACGAGCAGTACTTC.